The rows below give T cell receptor beta chains drawn from one sample of a study of PD-L1 blockade in urothelial cancer. The method was immunoSEQ multiplex PCR; TCRdb's version includes in-frame clones alone and lacks a portion of them. The repertoire has roughly 50,000 clones, roughly 80% of them found once; the top ten carry 3.5% to 4.5%. The input for sequencing was PBMCs, taken around atezolizumab (anti-PD-L1) treatment. These receptors were collected from an older man with urothelial cancer. CDR3s include the opening cysteine and the closing phenylalanine or tryptophan. A D gene is named only where the DNA matches it firmly. For some rows the clone size is stated as once, few or many, or as a class when expanded; others skip it.

j_call: TRBJ2-3; cdr3_length: 15; clone_size: few; d_call: -; v_call: TRBV11-3; cdr3_aa: CASSQAGKTGDTQYF; cdr3_nt: TGTGCCAGCAGCCAAGCGGGTAAAACGGGAGATACGCAGTATTTT
j_call: TRBJ1-3; cdr3_length: 15; clone_size: -; d_call: -; v_call: TRBV11-1; cdr3_aa: CASSSQQISGNTIYF; cdr3_nt: TGTGCCAGCAGCTCCCAACAGATCTCTGGAAACACCATATATTTT
j_call: TRBJ1-2; cdr3_length: 13; clone_size: many; d_call: TRBD1; v_call: TRBV18; cdr3_aa: CASSPGQGLGYTF; cdr3_nt: TGTGCCAGCTCACCGGGACAGGGCCTTGGCTACACCTTC
j_call: TRBJ1-5; cdr3_length: 13; clone_size: few; d_call: TRBD1; v_call: TRBV27; cdr3_aa: CASSRQGGQPQHF; cdr3_nt: TGTGCCAGCAGTCGACAGGGAGGTCAGCCCCAGCATTTT
j_call: TRBJ1-1; cdr3_length: 15; clone_size: -; d_call: TRBD1; v_call: TRBV5-8; cdr3_aa: CASSLGTGKDPEAFF; cdr3_nt: TGTGCCAGCAGCTTGGGGACAGGGAAAGACCCTGAAGCTTTCTTT
j_call: TRBJ2-1; cdr3_length: 19; clone_size: once; d_call: TRBD2; v_call: TRBV5-1; cdr3_aa: CASSLGSTFSGSQNNEQFF; cdr3_nt: TGCGCCAGCAGCTTGGGGTCCACCTTTAGCGGGAGTCAAAACAATGAGCAGTTCTTC
j_call: TRBJ1-1; cdr3_length: 19; clone_size: -; d_call: TRBD1; v_call: TRBV7-2; cdr3_aa: CASSLDQGGVGLIGTEAFF; cdr3_nt: TGTGCCAGCAGCTTAGATCAGGGGGGCGTTGGACTAATAGGCACTGAAGCTTTCTTT
j_call: TRBJ2-3; cdr3_length: 15; clone_size: many; d_call: TRBD2; v_call: TRBV2; cdr3_aa: CASSESPSGSDTQYF; cdr3_nt: TGTGCCAGCAGTGAATCCCCTAGCGGGAGCGATACGCAGTATTTT
j_call: TRBJ1-2; cdr3_length: 15; clone_size: -; d_call: -; v_call: TRBV27; cdr3_aa: CASSPRWGQHKGYTF; cdr3_nt: TGTGCCAGCAGTCCCCGGTGGGGCCAACACAAGGGCTACACCTTC
j_call: TRBJ1-4; cdr3_length: 12; clone_size: few; d_call: -; v_call: TRBV6-6; cdr3_aa: CASRQGNEKLFF; cdr3_nt: TGTGCCAGCAGGCAGGGAAATGAAAAACTGTTTTTT
j_call: TRBJ1-6; cdr3_length: 15; clone_size: many; d_call: TRBD1; v_call: TRBV5-4; cdr3_aa: CASSLDRGLNSPLHF; cdr3_nt: TGTGCCAGCAGTTTGGACAGGGGGCTAAATTCACCCCTCCACTTT
j_call: TRBJ2-1; cdr3_length: 12; clone_size: -; d_call: TRBD2; v_call: TRBV6-5; cdr3_aa: CASRPLAGEQFF; cdr3_nt: TGTGCCAGCAGGCCTCTAGCGGGGGAGCAGTTCTTC
j_call: TRBJ2-7; cdr3_length: 13; clone_size: -; d_call: TRBD1; v_call: TRBV27; cdr3_aa: CASSQLGQGVQYF; cdr3_nt: TGTGCCAGCAGCCAATTGGGACAGGGGGTGCAGTACTTC
j_call: TRBJ2-1; cdr3_length: 16; clone_size: -; d_call: TRBD2; v_call: TRBV7-2; cdr3_aa: CASSSSGRAGYSEQFF; cdr3_nt: TGTGCCAGCAGCTCTAGCGGGAGGGCCGGGTATAGTGAGCAGTTCTTC
j_call: TRBJ2-1; cdr3_length: 15; clone_size: -; d_call: -; v_call: TRBV9; cdr3_aa: CASSVEGLLSREQFF; cdr3_nt: TGTGCCAGCAGCGTGGAGGGACTCCTTTCTAGGGAGCAGTTCTTC
j_call: TRBJ2-4; cdr3_length: 19; clone_size: -; d_call: TRBD2; v_call: TRBV4-3; cdr3_aa: CASSQDGKGTKLAKNIQYF; cdr3_nt: TGCGCCAGCAGCCAAGATGGCAAGGGGACTAAGCTAGCCAAAAACATTCAGTACTTC
j_call: TRBJ1-6; cdr3_length: 16; clone_size: -; d_call: -; v_call: TRBV19; cdr3_aa: CASASTESIYNSPLHF; cdr3_nt: TGTGCCAGCGCCTCGACAGAATCAATCTATAATTCACCCCTCCACTTT